This TCR beta chain was sequenced for a study of CD8 T cells in Susac syndrome (dated by TCRdb to about 2019). Looking at the study overall: Whether CD8+ T cell activation and differentiation in Susac syndrome was antigen driven was tested using repertoire sequencing. What the study reported, not specific to this receptor: The TCR sequencing and HLA analysis was acknowledged to have included a relatively small number of individuals.

High-throughput TCR beta sequencing profiled peripheral blood CD8+ and CD4+ T cells from healthy donors, Susac syndrome patients and multiple sclerosis patients. Treatment-naive patients with stable or active relapsing-remitting disease fulfilling revised McDonald criteria were used as multiple sclerosis controls. Bulk CD8+ and CD4+ T cells were purified by magnetic negative isolation, while CD8+ TEMRA cells were enriched using FACS. Blood was drawn into EDTA tubes, processed within 24 hours, and PBMCs were isolated by density gradient centrifugation. PBMCs intended for TCR sequencing were cryopreserved in liquid nitrogen and were subsequently thawed in a 37 degrees C water bath. Purity of sorted or isolated CD4+, CD8+ and CD8+ TEMRA cells was at least 90%. Note on this clonotype: There is no known antigen for this receptor. No per-base quality is available; no much larger clone lies one base away.

RNA was extracted using the RNeasy kit, and roughly 0.5 to 1 ug of the RNA was reverse transcribed with random hexamers. The immunoSEQ multiplex PCR assay, which covers 54 Vbeta and 13 Jbeta segments, was used to amplify TCR beta CDR3 regions. Bias from PCR amplification was corrected by using a synthetic template baseline for primer optimization and for computational correction. From the authors' description of their analysis: Reads were annotated to V, D and J genes per IMGT and analyzed with immunoSEQ Analyzer, keeping only productive sequences. Clonality was calculated as one minus the Shannon entropy normalized by log2 of the number of productive unique sequences. For each patient and control, public and private clones were evaluated within the 100 most prevalent clones. Clones were defined as Susac-specific if absent from the healthy and MS cohorts, from approximately 1,100 published viral clones and from other ImmuneACCESS disease sequences. The public reads were reanalyzed by TCRdb: fastp trimming at Q25, MiXCR alignment, in-frame beta chains only. Each entry is one CDR3 protein sequence, shown with its most common DNA and genes. TCRdb assigned the V and J calls; the authors' analysis was not used. Present in this sample are around 150,000 distinct CDR3 sequences, approximately 93% of which were seen just once. The ten largest clones represent around 0.093% of the sample.

V and J lose 1 base and 7 bases, and a span of 8 bases separates them. The CDR3, cysteine through phenylalanine, is 12 amino acids long. CDR3 DNA only is kept here, 36 bases in frame from base 1. Via the germline V gene (reference sequence), CDR1 is DFQATT and CDR2 SNEGSKA. Recombination linked TRBV20-1 to TRBJ1-5, with the identity of the D gene unclear. The sequenced material came from CD4+ T cells from PBMCs. This sequence was found in a human donor with multiple sclerosis. The sequenced DNA: TGCAGTGCTAGAGGTCCGGGGCAGCCCCAGCATTTT. It codes for CSARGPGQPQHF.